One sample yielded the 28 T cell receptor beta chains listed below, sequenced in a study of PD-L1 blockade in urothelial cancer. Here immunoSEQ multiplex PCR was the method, and the copy in TCRdb shows in-frame clones only, minus some. This table has just over 20,000 clones, 90% appearing once. Sequencing used PBMCs, obtained around atezolizumab (anti-PD-L1) treatment. The source of these receptors is a woman in her fifties or sixties with urothelial cancer.

For the CDR3, the DNA is TGTGCCAGCAGTGACGGCAACTGGCGGAGCTCCTACGAGCAGTACTTC. Its translation is CASSDGNWRSSYEQYF. The J gene is TRBJ2-7, the V gene TRBV2; D not resolved. Per the germline V gene, CDR1 is SNHLY and CDR2 is FYNNEI. The CDR3 sequence is 16 residues long. Between the trimmed V and J ends, which lost 3 bases and 0 bases, there was a span of 15 bases.

The chain is built from TRBV30 and TRBJ2-5, with 14 bases that match TRBD2. J lost 5 bases, V lost 5 bases, and 7 bases had no gene match. The CDR3 runs 15 residues. Germline CDR1 GTSNPN, CDR2 SVGIG (reference sequence). CDR3: CAWGTSGSWGETQYF. DNA for the CDR3: TGTGCCTGGGGGACTAGCGGGAGTTGGGGTGAGACCCAGTACTTC. The complete variable domain, with remaining parts taken from reference TRBV30 and TRBJ2-5, reads SQTIHQWPATLVQPVGSPLSLECTVEGTSNPNLYWYRQAAGRGLQLLFYSVGIGQISSEVPQNLSASRPQDRQFILSSKKLLLSDSGFYLCAWGTSGSWGETQYFGPGTRLLVL.

The rearrangement joins TRBV27 to TRBJ1-5; 7 bases line up with TRBD1. V lost 5 bases and J lost 5; bases outside the gene matches: 6. The CDR3 has 14 amino acids. Germline CDR1 reads MNHEY; CDR2 reads SMNVEV (reference sequence). CDR3 sequence: CASSDGTAYQPQHF. CDR3 nucleotide sequence: TGTGCCAGCAGTGACGGGACAGCGTATCAGCCCCAGCATTTT.

J is TRBJ2-1 and V is TRBV4-1; D unclear. The V gene's germline CDR1 is MGHRA and CDR2 YSYEKL. V shed 5 bases and J shed 1 base, with 12 bases lying between them. The CDR3 sequence is 15 residues long. CDR3 DNA sequence: TGCGCCAGCAGCGTGATGGCCGGGTCCTACAATGAGCAGTTCTTC. As protein: CASSVMAGSYNEQFF.

The sample holds one count of this clone. The chain joins TRBV7-2 to TRBJ1-1, with unresolved D. There are 13 residues in the CDR3. CDR1 is SGHTA, CDR2 FQGNSA, per germline. Trimming took 1 base from V and 11 from J, leaving 14 bases between them. The CDR3 spells CASSLGWSAGAFF. The CDR3 region has the DNA TGTGCCAGCAGCTTAGGGTGGTCAGCGGGTGCTTTCTTT.

CDR3 amino acids: CASSLEDFRTQYF. CDR3 coding DNA: TGCGCCAGCAGCTTGGAGGACTTCAGAACGCAGTATTTT. V is TRBV5-1 and J is TRBJ2-3; possibly TRBD2 for D (5 bases). Trimming took 0 bases from V and 9 from J, leaving 11 bases between them. Germline CDR1 SGHRS, CDR2 YFSETQ. This CDR3 spans 13 amino acids.

This clone has a single count. This chain connects TRBV19 to TRBJ2-4; the match to TRBD1 covers 8 bases. The V and J ends lost 3 bases and 13 bases, in that order; junction bases with no gene match: 2. CDR1 LNHDA and CDR2 SQIVND come from the germline V gene (reference sequence). This CDR3 is built from 11 residues. DNA of the CDR3: TGTGCCAGTAGTATCGGGACAGGCCAGTACTTC. This encodes CASSIGTGQYF.

The J gene is TRBJ2-7, the V gene TRBV7-9; 7 nucleotides agree with TRBD1. The V gene end was trimmed by 7 bases and the J gene end by 0 bases; junction bases not matched to a gene: 6. The germline CDR1 and CDR2 sequences are SEHNR and FQNEAQ (reference sequence). The CDR3 is 14 amino acids. The CDR3, as DNA: TGTGCCAGCACCGCGACAGGGAGCTCCTACGAGCAGTACTTC. It translates to CASTATGSSYEQYF.

The DNA of the CDR3 is TGTGCCACGTCCACAGGGGGCTCACACTCTGGAAACACCATATATTTT. Translated, it gives CATSTGGSHSGNTIYF. The rearrangement uses TRBV15 and TRBJ1-3; 9 bases fit TRBD1. The CDR3 length is 16 residues. With 9 bases clipped from V and 0 bases from J, the junction kept 9 bases outside the gene matches. Germline CDR1 and CDR2: LNHNV and YYDKDF (reference sequence).

The chain combines TRBV28 with TRBJ2-7; D might be TRBD1 (6 bases). The CDR3 is made up of 15 amino acids. V was trimmed by 4 bases and J by 5 bases, leaving 18 bases between them. CDR1 MDHEN and CDR2 SYDVKM come from the germline V gene. In DNA form, the CDR3 reads TGTGCCAGCAGTTCTCGGACAGCCCGCAGGGACGAGCAGTACTTC. Amino acid sequence: CASSSRTARRDEQYF.

This clone appeared a single time. The chain combines TRBV27 with TRBJ2-1; 7 nucleotides agree with TRBD1. This CDR3 region has 16 residues. Per germline, CDR1 MNHEY and CDR2 SMNVEV (reference sequence). V was pared by 5 bases and J by 0 bases, with 7 bases of the junction left unmatched. The CDR3: CASSHKRDSSYNEQFF. CDR3 nucleotides: TGTGCCAGCAGTCACAAACGGGACAGCTCCTACAATGAGCAGTTCTTC.

The genes are TRBV6-1 and TRBJ2-2; D is unresolved. The CDR3 is 15 amino acids. Trimming pared 5 bases from V and 3 bases from J, leaving 13 bases between. Germline CDR1 reads MNHNS; CDR2 reads SASEGT. The CDR3 reads CASSPNQAYTGELFF. The DNA of the CDR3 is TGTGCCAGCAGTCCCAACCAAGCCTACACCGGGGAGCTGTTTTTT.

The rearrangement uses TRBV5-1 and TRBJ1-5; 7 bases are a match to TRBD1. Germline trimming cut 4 bases from V and 4 bases from J; bases unmatched to any gene: 8. This CDR3 has 15 residues. Germline CDR1 reads SGHRS; CDR2 reads YFSETQ. CDR3 in amino acids: CASSRFTGENQPQHF. CDR3 in DNA: TGCGCCAGCAGCAGGTTTACAGGGGAGAATCAGCCCCAGCATTTT.

Here the CDR3 reads CASSPGLAGAYEQYF. In DNA, the CDR3 is TGTGCCAGCAGCCCCGGACTAGCGGGAGCCTACGAGCAGTACTTC. The chain links TRBV7-2 to TRBJ2-7, with 13 bases fitting TRBD2. The CDR3 is 15 amino acids. CDR1 and CDR2 (germline): SGHTA, FQGNSA. The junction had 3 bases not matched to a gene; V was cut back by 5 bases and J by 2 bases. Supplemented by reference TRBV7-2 and TRBJ2-7, the full variable domain reads GAGVSQSPSNKVTEKGKDVELRCDPISGHTALYWYRQSLGQGLEFLIYFQGNSAPDKSGLPSDRFSAERTGGSVSTLTIQRTQQEDSAVYLCASSPGLAGAYEQYFGPGTRLTVT.

This sequence joins TRBV5-1 and TRBJ1-2; no firm D call. This CDR3 has 16 residues. The V end lost 2 bases, the J end lost 4 bases, and 18 bases lay between the germline ends. The germline gives CDR1 SGHRS, CDR2 YFSETQ. The CDR3 spells CASSFNWRGSLYGYTF. Here the CDR3 DNA reads TGCGCCAGCAGCTTCAACTGGCGAGGGAGCCTCTATGGCTACACCTTC.

V gene TRBV7-2 combines with J gene TRBJ1-3, with a possible D match to TRBD1 (6 bases). Germline-derived CDR1 and CDR2 are SGHTA and FQGNSA. This CDR3 comprises 15 residues. Trimming cost V 5 bases and J 2 bases, with 13 bases left between them. CDR3 residues: CASSPHSGAGNTIYF. The DNA for the CDR3 is TGTGCCAGCAGCCCGCACTCAGGGGCTGGAAACACCATATATTTT.

The chain combines TRBV4-3 with TRBJ1-5, with 8 bases matching TRBD1. Germline-derived CDR1 and CDR2 are LGHNA and YSLEER. After removal of 0 bases from V and 6 bases from J, the junction contained 13 bases not matched to a gene. The CDR3 is 18 residues long. CDR3 sequence: CASSQEVGTGDRGQPQHF. CDR3 bases: TGCGCCAGCAGCCAAGAGGTAGGGACAGGCGATAGGGGTCAGCCCCAGCATTTT.

This rearrangement joins TRBV19 to TRBJ2-5; tentatively, D is TRBD2 (6 bases). The germline V gene encodes CDR1 LNHDA and CDR2 SQIVND (reference sequence). V shed 6 bases and J shed 2 bases, with 10 bases lying between them. The CDR3 has 13 residues. DNA of the CDR3: TGTGCCAGTAGGGAGGGACCTCAAGAGACCCAGTACTTC. Its protein product is CASREGPQETQYF.

The V gene is TRBV7-2, the J gene TRBJ2-5; D is uncertain. The length of the CDR3 is 12 residues. The germline V gene encodes CDR1 SGHTA and CDR2 FQGNSA. V lost 4 bases, J lost 5 bases, and 8 bases lay in between. The CDR3 nucleotides are TGTGCCAGCAGCTCGGCCGGGGAGACCCAGTACTTC. It translates to CASSSAGETQYF.

The chain carries TRBV2 and TRBJ1-4; TRBD1 might be the D (6 bases). The germline gives CDR1 SNHLY, CDR2 FYNNEI. There are 14 residues in the CDR3. Trimming took off 3 bases at V and 4 bases at J, with 9 bases between the two ends. The CDR3 region has the DNA TGTGCCAGCAGTGACGACAGGCTTAATGAAAAACTGTTTTTT. This encodes CASSDDRLNEKLFF.

V usage is TRBV28 and J usage is TRBJ1-2; tentative D call: TRBD1 (5 bases). The CDR3 contains 12 residues. Germline V lookup: CDR1 MDHEN, CDR2 SYDVKM. Trimming shortened V by 5 bases and J by 4 bases, and 8 bases separated the two germline ends. DNA for the CDR3: TGTGCCAGCAGTCAGGGCGGCTATGGCTACACCTTC. This encodes CASSQGGYGYTF.

V gene TRBV27 combines with J gene TRBJ2-3; unclear D gene. The V gene lost 5 bases and the J gene lost 4 bases, with 19 bases spanning the gap. The germline CDR1 and CDR2 sequences are MNHEY and SMNVEV (reference sequence). The CDR3 totals 16 residues. This CDR3 reads CASSTYRTGASDTQYF. The CDR3 nucleotides read TGTGCCAGCAGTACTTACCGAACGGGTGCTTCAGATACGCAGTATTTT.

The V call is TRBV11-2, the J call TRBJ1-2, with no clear D. CDR1 and CDR2 from the germline V gene are SGHAT and FQNNGV. This CDR3 is built from 11 residues. The V and J ends lost 3 bases and 6 bases respectively, with 5 bases between them. The CDR3 is CASSLTDGYTF. The CDR3 bases are TGTGCCAGCAGCTTGACTGATGGCTACACCTTC.

The chain links TRBV7-6 to TRBJ1-1; the D gene is possibly TRBD1 (5 bases). Trimming took off 2 bases at V and 8 bases at J, with 27 bases between the two ends. Germline V gene lookup returns CDR1 SGHVS and CDR2 FNYEAQ. The CDR3 extends over 18 amino acids. The CDR3 DNA follows: TGTGCCAGCAGCTTAACCGCCGTGGGGCGGTTAGGGGCCCCCGAAGCTTTCTTT. As protein: CASSLTAVGRLGAPEAFF.

The rearrangement joins TRBV4-1 to TRBJ2-7; D is possibly TRBD2 (5 bases). Trimming took off 4 bases at V and 1 base at J, with 11 bases between the two ends. Per germline, CDR1 MGHRA and CDR2 YSYEKL. This CDR3 region has 14 residues. CDR3 protein: CASSPQPGSYEQYF. Written as DNA, the CDR3 is TGCGCCAGCAGCCCTCAGCCGGGGTCCTACGAGCAGTACTTC.

The chain carries TRBV5-3 and TRBJ2-7; the D gene is possibly TRBD2 (6 bases). TRBV5-3 is given ORF status, its function remaining uncertain. This CDR3 has 17 residues. V was pared by 0 bases and J by 4 bases, with 20 bases between. The CDR3 sequence is CARSLVVADLPRYEQYF. DNA of the CDR3: TGTGCCAGAAGCTTGGTGGTAGCGGACCTTCCAAGGTACGAGCAGTACTTC.

The V and J genes are TRBV29-1 and TRBJ2-1; TRBD2 aligns across 11 bases. There are 14 residues in the CDR3. Trimming at V came to 7 bases and at J to 0 bases, leaving 2 bases not matched to a gene. Germline CDR1 is SQVTM and CDR2 is ANQGSEA. The CDR3 reads CSATSGSSYNEQFF. As DNA, the CDR3 is TGCAGCGCCACTAGCGGGAGCTCCTACAATGAGCAGTTCTTC.

The rearrangement links TRBV4-1 to TRBJ2-4; D is possibly TRBD2 (6 bases). Per germline, CDR1 MGHRA and CDR2 YSYEKL. The CDR3 extends over 17 amino acids. V was cut by 1 base and J by 0 bases, with 13 bases left in between. The CDR3 coding sequence is TGCGCCAGCAGCCAAGTCGGGGTCGGGAGAGCCAAAAACATTCAGTACTTC. Its protein is CASSQVGVGRAKNIQYF.